The entry below gives a single T cell receptor beta chain sequence along with its context. This specimen comes from a study of control samples from healthy donors and cancer patients. TCRdb's copy holds only in-frame clones and misses some; the assay was immunoSEQ multiplex PCR. The repertoire holds about 83,000 clones, with around 92% as singletons. The TCR originated in a young man in good health. The sequencing sample was made of blood.

Written as DNA, the CDR3 is TGTGCCAGCAGCTCGACAGGGTACGAGCAGTACTTC. This encodes CASSSTGYEQYF. The V gene is TRBV6-5, the J gene TRBJ2-7; 7 nucleotides agree with TRBD1. The CDR3 contains 12 residues. Germline CDR1 is MNHEY and CDR2 is SVGAGI. The trim removed 6 bases at V and 4 bases at J, leaving 3 bases unmatched.